These 24 T cell receptor beta chains share one sample of origin, sequenced in a study of blood T cell repertoires in COVID-19. Only in-frame clones appear in the TCRdb table, and some are missing; sequencing was by immunoSEQ multiplex PCR. The repertoire holds approximately 170,000 clones, 80% to 90% seen once, with around 2% in the top ten. Sequenced material: peripheral blood. The receptors were gathered from a woman of 80 years or more with acute or convalescent COVID-19.

V gene TRBV7-9 combines with J gene TRBJ1-1; maybe TRBD1 (5 bases). Germline loops: CDR1 SEHNR, CDR2 FQNEAQ (reference sequence). The CDR3 length is 16 residues. V shed 1 base and J shed 3 bases, with 15 bases lying between them. In DNA, the CDR3 is TGTGCCAGCAGCTTAGGGGGCGGACGTAGATACACTGAAGCTTTCTTT. It encodes CASSLGGGRRYTEAFF.

V usage is TRBV20-1 and J usage is TRBJ1-1, with D unresolved. V shed 1 base and J shed 5 bases, with 5 bases lying between them. Germline assignment: CDR1 DFQATT and CDR2 SNEGSKA (reference sequence). The CDR3 runs to 11 residues. The CDR3 nucleotides read TGCAGTGCTAGAGTGACAACTGAAGCTTTCTTT. This codes for CSARVTTEAFF.

This clone has a single count. The chain has TRBV29-1 and TRBJ2-2; D perhaps matches TRBD1 (7 bases). The CDR3 loop spans 14 amino acids. V gave up 6 bases and J gave up 4 bases, with 15 bases separating them. Looked up from germline, CDR1 is SQVTM and CDR2 is ANQGSEA. CDR3 protein: CSVNRGGGTGELFF. The CDR3 DNA reads as TGCAGCGTAAACAGGGGAGGTGGCACCGGGGAGCTGTTTTTT.

CDR3: CASSPRQYTEAFF. The CDR3 DNA is TGTGCCAGCAGCCCTCGACAGTACACTGAAGCTTTCTTT. V gene TRBV11-2 combines with J gene TRBJ1-1, with D tentatively TRBD1 (5 bases). V was cut by 5 bases and J by 3 bases, with 10 bases left in between. Germline V gene lookup returns CDR1 SGHAT and CDR2 FQNNGV. This CDR3 has 13 amino acids. Variable domain in full (rest from reference TRBV11-2 and TRBJ1-1): EAGVAQSPRYKIIEKRQSVAFWCNPISGHATLYWYQQILGQGPKLLIQFQNNGVVDDSQLPKDRFSAERLKGVDSTLKIQPAKLEDSAVYLCASSPRQYTEAFFGQGTRLTVV.

V usage is TRBV5-4 and J usage is TRBJ2-6; D gene uncertain. Trimming stripped 3 bases from V and 0 bases from J, with 13 bases between. Germline CDR1 is SGHNT and CDR2 is YYREEE (reference sequence). The CDR3 covers 17 residues. The CDR3 DNA follows: TGTGCCAGCAGCTCGGCTGGTCGGAGCTCTGGGGCCAACGTCCTGACTTTC. This codes for CASSSAGRSSGANVLTF.

The V and J genes are TRBV5-8 and TRBJ2-5, with a tentative D call TRBD2 (5 bases). The CDR3 covers 16 residues. V lost 0 bases and J 4 bases, leaving 16 bases between the germline ends. Germline assignment: CDR1 SGHTS and CDR2 YDEGEE. The chain's CDR3 is CASSLGVRARGETQYF. CDR3 coding DNA: TGTGCCAGCAGCTTGGGGGTGAGGGCCCGGGGAGAGACCCAGTACTTC.

The chain couples TRBV2 to TRBJ2-1, with 12 bases identical to TRBD2. Looked up from germline, CDR1 is SNHLY and CDR2 is FYNNEI. V lost 3 bases and J lost 4; bases outside the gene matches: 1. The CDR3 covers 15 residues. The CDR3 DNA reads as TGTGCCAGCAGTGATCTAGCGGGGGGGTACAATGAGCAGTTCTTC. As protein: CASSDLAGGYNEQFF.

V usage is TRBV7-8 and J usage is TRBJ2-1, with 7 bases identical to TRBD2. The CDR3 has 18 residues. With 1 base clipped from V and 0 bases from J, the junction kept 9 bases outside the gene matches. Germline V gene data show CDR1 as SGHVS and CDR2 as FQNEAQ. The DNA for the CDR3 is TGTGCCAGCAGCTTAGAGGGTGGAGGCGGGAGCTCCTACAATGAGCAGTTCTTC. Protein product: CASSLEGGGGSSYNEQFF.

The chain recombines TRBV6-5 with TRBJ2-2; D is possibly TRBD2 (5 bases). CDR3 length: 15 amino acids. Per the germline V gene, CDR1 is MNHEY and CDR2 is SVGAGI. V was trimmed by 8 bases and J by 1 base, leaving 14 bases between them. In nucleotides, the CDR3 is TGTGCCAGCGCACAAACACGGGGGAACACCGGGGAGCTGTTTTTT. It encodes CASAQTRGNTGELFF.

The rearrangement uses TRBV3-1 (or the pseudogene TRBV3-2) and TRBJ1-4; D gene ambiguous. Germline V CDR1 and CDR2: LGHDT, YNNKEL (reference sequence). This CDR3 is built from 17 residues. Trimming shortened V by 4 bases and J by 0 bases, and 15 bases separated the two germline ends. The CDR3 DNA is TGTGCCAGCAGCCGACTTAGCGGCGCTGCAACTAATGAAAAACTGTTTTTT. As protein: CASSRLSGAATNEKLFF.

This rearrangement joins TRBV19 to TRBJ1-2; 7 bases line up with TRBD1. This CDR3 is built from 15 residues. The V gene's germline CDR1 is LNHDA and CDR2 SQIVND (reference sequence). With 3 bases clipped from V and 2 bases from J, the junction kept 6 bases outside the gene matches. The CDR3 DNA reads as TGTGCCAGTAGTATTACCGGGACAGCAAACTATGGCTACACCTTC. Translating it yields CASSITGTANYGYTF.

This sequence joins TRBV7-2 and TRBJ1-2; unclear D gene. Trimming left V 5 bases short and J 4 bases short, with 20 bases between. Germline CDR1 SGHTA, CDR2 FQGNSA. The CDR3 is made up of 16 amino acids. CDR3 bases: TGTGCCAGCAGCCCAAATAGGTCCCCGGAGGGCTATGGCTACACCTTC. It codes for CASSPNRSPEGYGYTF.

This clone was recorded once. The rearrangement links TRBV11-2 to TRBJ2-3; no reliable D call. Trimming cost V 5 bases and J 1 base, with 4 bases left between them. The germline V gene has CDR1 SGHAT and CDR2 FQNNGV. The CDR3 consists of 12 residues. CDR3 DNA sequence: TGTGCCAGCAGCGCAGGCACAGATACGCAGTATTTT. Its protein product is CASSAGTDTQYF.

The rearrangement uses TRBV19 and TRBJ2-1; TRBD1 aligns across 9 bases. Germline trimming cut 5 bases from V and 15 bases from J; bases unmatched to any gene: 14. The germline gives CDR1 LNHDA, CDR2 SQIVND (reference sequence). This CDR3 has 14 residues. The CDR3 nucleotides read TGTGCCAGTAGTCGGGACAGGGACAGGAATTTCCGGTTCTTC. Residues: CASSRDRDRNFRFF.

The chain employs TRBV10-2 and TRBJ1-1; D unresolved. V lost 4 bases and J lost 6, with 9 bases in between. CDR1 is WSHSY, CDR2 SAAADI, per germline. The CDR3 extends over 12 amino acids. The CDR3 DNA is TGCGCCAGCAGTGCAGTCTTGGCTGAAGCTTTCTTT. Translation: CASSAVLAEAFF.

V usage is TRBV30 and J usage is TRBJ2-1; D is unclear. The CDR3 totals 13 residues. CDR1 is GTSNPN and CDR2 is SVGIG in the germline V gene (reference sequence). Trimming cost V 4 bases and J 2 bases, with 9 bases left between them. The DNA of the CDR3 is TGTGCCTGGAAGGAGCCCACCTACAATGAGCAGTTCTTC. As protein: CAWKEPTYNEQFF.

V gene TRBV4-1 combines with J gene TRBJ2-1, with 9 bases matching TRBD2. Losses at the gene ends were 4 bases for V and 4 bases for J; bases not matched to a gene: 8. Germline V lookup: CDR1 MGHRA, CDR2 YSYEKL. CDR3 length: 16 residues. The CDR3 sequence: CASSPELAGEYNEQFF. CDR3 nucleotides: TGCGCCAGCAGCCCGGAACTAGCGGGTGAATACAATGAGCAGTTCTTC.

The rearrangement joins TRBV7-2 to TRBJ2-7; 7 nucleotides line up with TRBD1. The V segment lost 3 bases and the J segment 2 bases; nucleotides outside the gene matches: 4. This CDR3 contains 14 residues. Per the germline V gene, CDR1 is SGHTA and CDR2 is FQGNSA. In DNA form, the CDR3 reads TGTGCCAGCAGCTTTCGGACAGGAGCCTACGAGCAGTACTTC. This sequence encodes CASSFRTGAYEQYF.

This chain connects TRBV19 to TRBJ1-1; TRBD1 matches at 11 bases. This CDR3 comprises 14 residues. The V and J ends lost 5 bases and 3 bases, in that order; junction bases with no gene match: 2. CDR1 and CDR2 from the germline V gene are LNHDA and SQIVND (reference sequence). CDR3 protein: CASSRTGGYTEAFF. The CDR3 DNA sequence: TGTGCCAGTAGTCGGACAGGGGGCTACACTGAAGCTTTCTTT.

Here the CDR3 DNA reads TGTGCCACCAGTGATAGGACAGGCTATGGCTACACCTTC. Translating it yields CATSDRTGYGYTF. This rearrangement joins TRBV24-1 to TRBJ1-2, with 7 bases that match TRBD1. Germline loops: CDR1 KGHDR, CDR2 SFDVKD. Trimming removed 3 bases from V and 4 bases from J; junction bases left unmatched: 1. The CDR3 consists of 13 residues.

The rearrangement links TRBV15 to TRBJ2-1; TRBD1 agrees at 11 bases. There are 15 residues in the CDR3. Per the germline V gene, CDR1 is LNHNV and CDR2 is YYDKDF (reference sequence). V lost 4 bases to trimming and J lost 5 bases; unmatched junction nucleotides: 4. The CDR3 DNA sequence: TGTGCCACCAGCATGAGGACAGGGGGCCACAATGAGCAGTTCTTC. Its translation: CATSMRTGGHNEQFF.

The chain is built from TRBV7-9 and TRBJ1-4, with D possibly TRBD1 on 5 matching bases. This CDR3 has 18 residues. CDR1 is SEHNR, CDR2 FQNEAQ, per germline (reference sequence). The V and J ends lost 5 bases and 0 bases respectively, with 19 bases between them. The CDR3 bases are TGTGCCAGCAGCAAGGGACTGGGGGGGATAGCAACTAATGAAAAACTGTTTTTT. This translates into CASSKGLGGIATNEKLFF.

This chain links TRBV9 with TRBJ1-6; 12 positions agree with TRBD1. Germline CDR1 is SGDLS and CDR2 is YYNGEE. The CDR3 spans 17 residues. Trimming at V came to 4 bases and at J to 3 bases, leaving 5 bases not matched to a gene. This CDR3 is CASSPGTGGDYNSPLHF. DNA for the CDR3: TGTGCCAGCAGCCCAGGGACAGGGGGCGACTATAATTCACCCCTCCACTTT. Drawing the rest from reference TRBV9 and TRBJ1-6, the complete variable domain is DSGVTQTPKHLITATGQRVTLRCSPRSGDLSVYWYQQSLDQGLQFLIQYYNGEERAKGNILERFSAQQFPDLHSELNLSSLELGDSALYFCASSPGTGGDYNSPLHFGNGTRLTVT.

The V call is TRBV3-1 (or the pseudogene TRBV3-2), the J call TRBJ2-2; weak D call: TRBD1 (7 bases). There are 16 residues in the CDR3. Per germline, CDR1 LGHDT and CDR2 YNNKEL (reference sequence). Trimming stripped 4 bases from V and 4 bases from J, with 16 bases between. This CDR3 reads CASSRGGGGGTGELFF. In nucleotides, the CDR3 is TGTGCCAGCAGCCGCGGAGGGGGCGGCGGCACCGGGGAGCTGTTTTTT.